At least ten counts were recorded for the clone carrying this T cell receptor beta chain. The target antigen is unknown. This sample stems from a study of T cell repertoires in cytomegalovirus infection. At the level of the study: It can be stated that public TCR beta signatures indicated CMV infection as well as a matching HLA type.

TCRdb ran MiXCR on the reads and lists one entry per CDR3 protein. The sample records around 450,000 distinct CDR3 sequences, about 11% being singletons. This CDR3 contains 14 residues. With 4 bases removed from V and 0 bases from J, the gap between germline ends came to 9 bases. CDR1 is SGHAT and CDR2 is FQNNGV in the germline V gene. General study results and limits: Across the ex vivo response, the dominant clonotypes were HLA-C-restricted CMV-specific TCR beta clonotypes.

The TCR originated in a human donor in good health (CMV status not recorded). Some clones in this sample may be carry-over from other donors' samples. The J gene is TRBJ1-2, the V gene TRBV11-2; possible D gene TRBD1, 5 bases. Sequenced material: PBMCs. CDR3 DNA: TGTGCCAGCAGCTCTATCAGGGCTAACTATGGCTACACCTTC. It translates to CASSSIRANYGYTF.